One and the same sample provided the 24 T cell receptor beta chains below, sequenced in a study of CD8 T cells in Susac syndrome (dated 2019 in TCRdb). The library came from the immunoSEQ multiplex PCR assay. RNA was extracted using the RNeasy kit, and about 0.45 to 1 ug of the RNA was reverse transcribed with random hexamers. TCRdb trimmed the raw reads at Q25, called clones with MiXCR and kept productive beta chains. Rows with one shared CDR3 protein collapse into an entry with the most common genes and DNA. The sample yields hundreds of thousands of distinct CDR3 sequences; around 91% were counted once. Roughly 0.17% of the sample belongs to the ten largest clones. Specimen: CD8+ T cells from PBMCs. These receptors were taken from a human donor with multiple sclerosis.

This chain uses TRBV20-1 with TRBJ2-7; no definite D call. In germline, CDR1 is DFQATT, CDR2 SNEGSKA (reference sequence). Trimming cost V 2 bases and J 3 bases, with 8 bases left between them. The CDR3 has 12 amino acids. CDR3 nucleotide sequence: TGCAGTGCTAGATCCCCTGGCTACGAGCAGTACTTC. This encodes CSARSPGYEQYF.

This chain uses TRBV27 with TRBJ1-2; TRBD1 aligns across 7 bases. J was trimmed by 2 bases and V by 2 bases; bases with no gene match: 2. This CDR3 comprises 14 residues. Germline lookup yields CDR1 MNHEY and CDR2 SMNVEV (reference sequence). The CDR3 loop is CASSLDRANYGYTF. The CDR3 DNA reads TGTGCCAGCAGTTTAGACAGGGCCAACTATGGCTACACCTTC.

This clonotype was picked up a small number of times. This rearrangement joins TRBV7-9 to TRBJ2-7; 8 bases align to TRBD1. The CDR3 sequence is 14 residues long. V lost 5 bases, J lost 5 bases, and 8 bases stayed unmatched. Per the germline V gene, CDR1 is SEHNR and CDR2 is FQNEAQ (reference sequence). This chain's CDR3 is CASSPRDRGHEQYF. CDR3 nucleotide sequence: TGTGCCAGCAGCCCCCGCGACAGGGGTCACGAGCAGTACTTC.

This chain links TRBV4-2 with TRBJ2-7; 10 bases match TRBD1. Per germline, CDR1 LGHNA and CDR2 YNFKEQ. This CDR3 is 15 amino acids long. V was clipped by 5 bases and J by 6 bases; unmatched bases: 10. CDR3 loop: CASSEFRDRGTEQYF. The CDR3 nucleotides are TGTGCCAGCAGCGAATTTCGGGACAGGGGCACCGAGCAGTACTTC.

The sample holds one count of this clonotype. The chain combines TRBV20-1 with TRBJ2-1; D remains unclear. This CDR3 is built from 13 residues. V was clipped by 3 bases and J by 5 bases, with 11 bases between them. From germline, CDR1 is DFQATT and CDR2 SNEGSKA (reference sequence). The DNA for the CDR3 is TGCAGTGCTAGTTACAGAGCCGACAATGAGCAGTTCTTC. It translates to CSASYRADNEQFF.

V is TRBV30 and J is TRBJ2-7; 7 bases align to TRBD2. The CDR3 has 15 amino acids. The V gene end was trimmed by 3 bases and the J gene end by 5 bases; junction bases not matched to a gene: 13. Germline CDR1 is GTSNPN and CDR2 is SVGIG (reference sequence). CDR3 sequence: CAWSLGAGVNHEQYF. CDR3 DNA sequence: TGTGCCTGGAGCCTCGGTGCGGGGGTCAATCACGAGCAGTACTTC.

This chain joins TRBV4-1 and TRBJ2-7, with 7 bases lining up with TRBD2. V was pared by 1 base and J by 6 bases, with 3 bases of the junction left unmatched. There are 13 residues in the CDR3. In germline, CDR1 is MGHRA, CDR2 YSYEKL. In DNA, the CDR3 is TGCGCCAGCAGCCAAGTCGCTAGCGGCGAGCAGTACTTC. Protein product: CASSQVASGEQYF.

V usage is TRBV6-2 or TRBV6-3 and J usage is TRBJ2-1; the D gene is possibly TRBD1 (6 bases). The CDR3 spans 13 residues. V lost 7 bases and J 2 bases, leaving 9 bases between the germline ends. CDR1 MNHEY and CDR2 SVGEGT come from the germline V gene. CDR3 bases: TGTGCCAGCATCCCAGGGGCCTACAATGAGCAGTTCTTC. This codes for CASIPGAYNEQFF.

The rearrangement links TRBV27 to TRBJ2-7; weak D call: TRBD1 (6 bases). Germline-derived CDR1 and CDR2 are MNHEY and SMNVEV (reference sequence). The CDR3 covers 14 residues. Trimming took off 5 bases at V and 2 bases at J, with 13 bases between the two ends. The CDR3, as DNA: TGTGCCAGCAGTATAGCCGGGACACCCTACGAGCAGTACTTC. This sequence encodes CASSIAGTPYEQYF.

This clonotype came up a few times. The chain employs TRBV6-1 and TRBJ2-7, with unresolved D. The CDR3 has 11 amino acids. V was shortened by 6 bases and J by 3 bases, with 6 bases between the two germline ends. Germline CDR1 MNHNS, CDR2 SASEGT. This chain's CDR3 is CASSLHYEQYF. CDR3 coding DNA: TGTGCCAGCAGCCTGCACTACGAGCAGTACTTC.

J is TRBJ1-4 and V is TRBV19; D remains unclear. V was pared by 11 bases and J by 8 bases, with 9 bases between. The V gene's germline CDR1 is LNHDA and CDR2 SQIVND (reference sequence). CDR3 length: 10 residues. DNA for the CDR3: TGTGCCGCCCGAGGCGAAAAACTGTTTTTT. It specifies CAARGEKLFF.

V gene TRBV6-5 combines with J gene TRBJ2-7; no clear D gene. In germline, CDR1 is MNHEY, CDR2 SVGAGI. Trimming cost V 5 bases and J 4 bases, with 18 bases left between them. This CDR3 is 15 amino acids long. The CDR3 sequence is CASSTIRTVGYEQYF. DNA of the CDR3: TGTGCCAGCAGTACAATACGAACGGTGGGGTACGAGCAGTACTTC.

This chain links TRBV4-1 with TRBJ1-2; 9 bases are shared with TRBD1. This CDR3 is built from 15 residues. Per the germline V gene, CDR1 is MGHRA and CDR2 is YSYEKL. With V trimmed by 5 bases and J by 1 base, 5 bases remained unmatched. The CDR3 loop reads CASSDRTGVNYGYTF. CDR3 DNA sequence: TGCGCCAGCAGCGACCGGACAGGGGTTAACTATGGCTACACCTTC.

In the case of this clonotype: One end of the junction is discordant with germline, which a read error may explain. The chain carries TRBV7-2 and TRBJ2-3; 11 bases are shared with TRBD2. Germline CDR1 is SGHTA and CDR2 is FQGNSA. The length of the CDR3 is 15 residues. CDR3 in DNA: TGTGCCAGCAGCCGAACCCCGGAAGCCGGGACTAGCGGTGATTTT. Amino acids: CASSRTPEAGTSGDF. The full variable domain, completed using reference TRBV7-2 and TRBJ2-3, is GAGVSQSPSNKVTEKGKDVELRCDPISGHTALYWYRQSLGQGLEFLIYFQGNSAPDKSGLPSDRFSAERTGGSVSTLTIQRTQQEDSAVYLCASSRTPEAGTSGDFGPGTRLTVL.

This chain joins TRBV12-3 or TRBV12-4 and TRBJ2-5; TRBD2 matches at 9 bases. V trimming: 3 bases; J trimming: 5 bases; junction bases outside the gene matches: 10. This CDR3 is built from 16 residues. CDR3 region: CASSFISGSLGETQYF. The CDR3 bases are TGTGCCAGCAGTTTTATTAGCGGGAGTCTTGGCGAGACCCAGTACTTC.

The J gene is TRBJ2-5, the V gene TRBV10-3; possible D gene TRBD2, 5 bases. The CDR3 covers 14 residues. Germline CDR1 and CDR2: ENHRY and SYGVKD. Trimming took off 4 bases at V and 7 bases at J, with 16 bases between the two ends. The CDR3 bases are TGTGCCATCAGTGGTCCGGACTCCGGCGGGACCCAGTACTTC. It codes for CAISGPDSGGTQYF.

The chain employs TRBV4-3 and TRBJ1-5; D is unresolved. CDR3 size: 17 residues. V was cut by 0 bases and J by 4 bases, with 16 bases left in between. The germline gives CDR1 LGHNA, CDR2 YSLEER. The CDR3, as DNA: TGCGCCAGCAGCCAAGATCTTCCAGGCTCGAGAAATCAGCCCCAGCATTTT. Protein product: CASSQDLPGSRNQPQHF.

V and J are TRBV7-9 and TRBJ2-3, with D tentatively TRBD1 (6 bases). This CDR3 has 13 residues. V lost 3 bases and J 4 bases, leaving 8 bases between the germline ends. Germline lookup yields CDR1 SEHNR and CDR2 FQNEAQ (reference sequence). The CDR3 region is CASSFKGADTQYF. DNA for the CDR3: TGTGCCAGCAGCTTTAAGGGGGCAGATACGCAGTATTTT.

V usage is TRBV2 and J usage is TRBJ2-1, with a weak D call TRBD1 (6 bases). Germline CDR1 and CDR2: SNHLY and FYNNEI. Deletions cut 6 bases from V and 5 bases from J, with 23 bases between. This CDR3 is built from 17 residues. In DNA form, the CDR3 reads TGTGCCAGCAGCGAACCTGCCCGGGACATTGGCGACAATGAGCAGTTCTTC. Amino acids: CASSEPARDIGDNEQFF.

The chain has TRBV3-1 and TRBJ2-7; 11 bases are a match to TRBD1. Trimming at V came to 1 base and at J to 4 bases, leaving 3 bases not matched to a gene. CDR1 and CDR2 from the germline V gene are LGHDT and YNNKEL (reference sequence). CDR3 length: 15 amino acids. DNA of the CDR3: TGTGCCAGCAGCCAAGTGGGACAGGGGGTTTACGAGCAGTACTTC. Amino acids: CASSQVGQGVYEQYF.

The gene calls are TRBV4-2 and TRBJ2-7; D gene uncertain. The CDR3 is 14 amino acids. The V end was cut by 4 bases, the J end by 5 bases, with 15 bases between. Germline V gives CDR1 LGHNA, CDR2 YNFKEQ. The CDR3 sequence: CASSPGAALNEQYF. The CDR3 bases are TGTGCCAGCAGCCCCGGAGCAGCGTTGAACGAGCAGTACTTC.

The chain employs TRBV9 and TRBJ1-2, with 8 bases aligning to TRBD1. The CDR3 covers 13 residues. V was clipped by 3 bases and J by 6 bases; unmatched bases: 4. The germline V gene has CDR1 SGDLS and CDR2 YYNGEE. The CDR3 is CASSAGQGDGYTF. In nucleotides, the CDR3 is TGTGCCAGCAGCGCAGGACAGGGAGATGGCTACACCTTC.

This clonotype was found once. V usage is TRBV7-9 and J usage is TRBJ2-7; no definite D call. CDR1 is SEHNR and CDR2 is FQNEAQ in the germline V gene (reference sequence). With 5 bases removed from V and 2 bases from J, the gap between germline ends came to 16 bases. This CDR3 region has 15 residues. The CDR3 sequence is CASSPVAGLAYEQYF. As DNA, the CDR3 is TGTGCCAGCAGCCCGGTAGCAGGCTTAGCCTACGAGCAGTACTTC. The full variable domain, rest sourced from reference TRBV7-9 and TRBJ2-7, is DTGVSQNPRHKITKRGQNVTFRCDPISEHNRLYWYRQTLGQGPEFLTYFQNEAQLEKSRLLSDRFSAERPKGSFSTLEIQRTEQGDSAMYLCASSPVAGLAYEQYFGPGTRLTVT.

In DNA form, the CDR3 reads TGTGCCAGCAGCTTCACTAGGGGAGGGACCCAGTACTTC. It yields the protein CASSFTRGGTQYF. This chain connects TRBV13 to TRBJ2-5, with a tentative D call TRBD2 (6 bases). This CDR3 region has 13 residues. Between the trimmed V and J ends, which lost 3 bases and 7 bases, there was a span of 12 bases. From germline, CDR1 is PRHDT and CDR2 FYEKMQ (reference sequence).